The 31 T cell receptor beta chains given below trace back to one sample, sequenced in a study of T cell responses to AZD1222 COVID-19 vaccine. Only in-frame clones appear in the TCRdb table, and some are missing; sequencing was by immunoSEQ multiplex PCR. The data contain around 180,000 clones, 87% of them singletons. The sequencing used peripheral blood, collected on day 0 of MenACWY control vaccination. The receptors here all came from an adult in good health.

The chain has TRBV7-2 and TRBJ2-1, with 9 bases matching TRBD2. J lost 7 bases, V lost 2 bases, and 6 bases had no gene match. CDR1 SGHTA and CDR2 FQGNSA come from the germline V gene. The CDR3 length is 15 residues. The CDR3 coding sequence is TGTGCCAGCAGCTTATTCGCGGGGGGGCTTAATGAGCAGTTCTTC. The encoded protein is CASSLFAGGLNEQFF.

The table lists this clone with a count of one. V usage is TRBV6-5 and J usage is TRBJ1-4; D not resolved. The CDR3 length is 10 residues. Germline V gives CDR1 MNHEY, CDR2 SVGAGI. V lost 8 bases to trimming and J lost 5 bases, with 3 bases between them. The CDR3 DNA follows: TGTGCCAGCTTAAATGAAAAACTGTTTTTT. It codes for CASLNEKLFF.

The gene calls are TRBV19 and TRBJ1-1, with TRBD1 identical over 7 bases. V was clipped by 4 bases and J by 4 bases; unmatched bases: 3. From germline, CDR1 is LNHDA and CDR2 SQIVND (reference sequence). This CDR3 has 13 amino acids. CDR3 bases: TGTGCCAGTAGTAACCAGGGGGGCACTGAAGCTTTCTTT. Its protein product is CASSNQGGTEAFF.

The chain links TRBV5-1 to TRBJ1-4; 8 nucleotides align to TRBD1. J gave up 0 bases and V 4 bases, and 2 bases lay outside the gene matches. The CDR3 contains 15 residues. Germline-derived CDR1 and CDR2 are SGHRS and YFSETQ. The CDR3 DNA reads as TGCGCCAGCAGCACACAGGGGGCAACTAATGAAAAACTGTTTTTT. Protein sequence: CASSTQGATNEKLFF.

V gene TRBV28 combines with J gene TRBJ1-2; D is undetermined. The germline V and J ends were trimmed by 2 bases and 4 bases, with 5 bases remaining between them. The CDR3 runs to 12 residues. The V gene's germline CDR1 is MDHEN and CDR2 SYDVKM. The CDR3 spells CASSLGSYGYTF. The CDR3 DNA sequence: TGTGCCAGCAGTTTAGGCAGCTATGGCTACACCTTC.

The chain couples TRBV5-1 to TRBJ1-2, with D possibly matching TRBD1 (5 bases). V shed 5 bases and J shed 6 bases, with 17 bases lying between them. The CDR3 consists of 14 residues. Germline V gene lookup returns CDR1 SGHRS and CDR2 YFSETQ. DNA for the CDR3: TGCGCCAGCAGGGGAGGGGAGGCAGTTGATGGCTACACCTTC. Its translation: CASRGGEAVDGYTF.

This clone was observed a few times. The CDR3 reads CASSSWGTGYQETQYF. The CDR3 DNA sequence: TGCGCCAGCAGCTCCTGGGGGACAGGGTACCAAGAGACCCAGTACTTC. V gene TRBV5-1 combines with J gene TRBJ2-5, with 9 bases that match TRBD1. V was pared by 3 bases and J by 0 bases, with 6 bases of the junction left unmatched. The CDR3 spans 16 residues. Germline CDR1 reads SGHRS; CDR2 reads YFSETQ.

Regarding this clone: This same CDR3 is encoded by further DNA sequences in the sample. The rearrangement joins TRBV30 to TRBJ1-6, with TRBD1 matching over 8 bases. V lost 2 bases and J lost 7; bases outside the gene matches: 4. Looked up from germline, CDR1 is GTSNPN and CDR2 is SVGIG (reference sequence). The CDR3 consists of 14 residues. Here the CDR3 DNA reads TGTGCCTGGAGTTCCGGACAGGGAAATTCACCCCTCCACTTT. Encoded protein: CAWSSGQGNSPLHF. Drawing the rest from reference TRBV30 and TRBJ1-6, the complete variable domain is SQTIHQWPATLVQPVGSPLSLECTVEGTSNPNLYWYRQAAGRGLQLLFYSVGIGQISSEVPQNLSASRPQDRQFILSSKKLLLSDSGFYLCAWSSGQGNSPLHFGNGTRLTVT.

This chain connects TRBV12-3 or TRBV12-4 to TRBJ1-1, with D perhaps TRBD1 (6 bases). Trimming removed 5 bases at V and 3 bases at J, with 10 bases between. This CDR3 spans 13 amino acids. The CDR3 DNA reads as TGTGCCAGCAGTGGGGGCCCCCACACTGAAGCTTTCTTT. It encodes CASSGGPHTEAFF.

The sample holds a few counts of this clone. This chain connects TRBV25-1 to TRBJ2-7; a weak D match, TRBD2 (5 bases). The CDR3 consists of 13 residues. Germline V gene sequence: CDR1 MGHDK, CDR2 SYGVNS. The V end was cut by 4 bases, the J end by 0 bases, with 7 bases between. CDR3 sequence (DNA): TGTGCCAGCAGTGTACGGGACTCCTACGAGCAGTACTTC. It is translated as CASSVRDSYEQYF.

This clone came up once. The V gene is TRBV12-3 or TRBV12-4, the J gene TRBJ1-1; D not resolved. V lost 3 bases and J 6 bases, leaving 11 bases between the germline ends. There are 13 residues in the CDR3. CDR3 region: CASSFSPGAEAFF. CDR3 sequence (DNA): TGTGCCAGCAGTTTTTCCCCCGGGGCTGAAGCTTTCTTT.

Here the CDR3 reads CASSSGGEQYF. CDR3 DNA: TGTGCCAGCAGCTCCGGGGGCGAGCAGTACTTC. V gene TRBV7-3 combines with J gene TRBJ2-7; possible D gene TRBD2, 6 bases. The CDR3 totals 11 residues. V lost 4 bases and J lost 6, with 7 bases in between. Germline CDR1 reads SGHTA; CDR2 reads FQGTGA.

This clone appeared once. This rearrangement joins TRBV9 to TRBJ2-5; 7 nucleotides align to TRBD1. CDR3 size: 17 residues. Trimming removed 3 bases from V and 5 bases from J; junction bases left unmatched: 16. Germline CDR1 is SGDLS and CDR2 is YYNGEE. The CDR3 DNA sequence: TGTGCCAGCAGCGGTTCCGACAGGGAAGGGGTTGGTGAGACCCAGTACTTC. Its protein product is CASSGSDREGVGETQYF.

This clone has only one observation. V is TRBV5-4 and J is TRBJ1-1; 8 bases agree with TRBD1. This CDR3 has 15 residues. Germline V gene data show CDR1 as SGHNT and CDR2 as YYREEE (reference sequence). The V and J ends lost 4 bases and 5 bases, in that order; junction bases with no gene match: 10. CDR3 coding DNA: TGTGCCAGCAGCCTTCCAGGGGGCGGTGGGACTGAAGCTTTCTTT. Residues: CASSLPGGGGTEAFF.

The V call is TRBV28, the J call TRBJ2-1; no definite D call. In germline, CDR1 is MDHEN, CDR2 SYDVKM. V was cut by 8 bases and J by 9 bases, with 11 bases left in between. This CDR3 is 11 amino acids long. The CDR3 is CASAPWGEQFF. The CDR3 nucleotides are TGTGCCAGCGCTCCATGGGGTGAGCAGTTCTTC.

The CDR3, as DNA: TGTGCCAGCAGCGGTGCTCCGCGGTCCTACGAGCAGTACTTC. Translated, it gives CASSGAPRSYEQYF. The V gene is TRBV28, the J gene TRBJ2-7; no firm D call. Germline-derived CDR1 and CDR2 are MDHEN and SYDVKM. CDR3 length: 14 amino acids. The ends were cut back, 6 bases at V and 1 base at J, with 13 bases in the middle.

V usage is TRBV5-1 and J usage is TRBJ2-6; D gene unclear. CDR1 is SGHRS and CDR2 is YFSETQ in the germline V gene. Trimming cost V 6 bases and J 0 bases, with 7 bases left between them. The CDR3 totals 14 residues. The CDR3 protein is CASTPLSGANVLTF. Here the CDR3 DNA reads TGCGCCAGCACCCCCCTCTCTGGGGCCAACGTCCTGACTTTC.

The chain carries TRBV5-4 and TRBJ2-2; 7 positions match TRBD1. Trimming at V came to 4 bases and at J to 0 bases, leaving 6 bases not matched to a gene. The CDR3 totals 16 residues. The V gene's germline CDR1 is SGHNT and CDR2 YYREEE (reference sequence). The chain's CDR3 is CASSPSGTANTGELFF. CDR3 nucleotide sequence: TGTGCCAGCAGCCCCTCCGGGACAGCGAACACCGGGGAGCTGTTTTTT.

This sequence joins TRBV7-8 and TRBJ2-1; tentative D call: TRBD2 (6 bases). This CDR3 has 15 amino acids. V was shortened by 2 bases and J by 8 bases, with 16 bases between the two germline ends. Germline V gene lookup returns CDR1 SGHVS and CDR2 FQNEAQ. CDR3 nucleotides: TGTGCCAGCAGCTTAACGAGACTAGGGTTCCATGAGCAGTTCTTC. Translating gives CASSLTRLGFHEQFF.

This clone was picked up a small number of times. The DNA for the CDR3 is TGTGCCAGCAGCCCGGGGGCAGGTACTGAAGCTTTCTTT. This sequence encodes CASSPGAGTEAFF. The chain combines TRBV7-9 with TRBJ1-1, with D maybe TRBD1 (6 bases). V shed 5 bases and J shed 5 bases, with 12 bases lying between them. Germline V gives CDR1 SEHNR, CDR2 FQNEAQ (reference sequence). The CDR3 is 13 amino acids.

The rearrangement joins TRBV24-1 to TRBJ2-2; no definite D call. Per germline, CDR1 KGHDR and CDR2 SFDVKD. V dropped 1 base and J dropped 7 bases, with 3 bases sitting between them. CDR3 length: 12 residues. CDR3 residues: CATSDFLGELFF. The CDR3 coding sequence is TGTGCCACCAGTGATTTCCTCGGGGAGCTGTTTTTT.

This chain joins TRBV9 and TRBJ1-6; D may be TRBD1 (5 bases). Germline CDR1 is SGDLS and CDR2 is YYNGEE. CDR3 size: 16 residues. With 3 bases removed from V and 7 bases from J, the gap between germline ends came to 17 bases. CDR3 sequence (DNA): TGTGCCAGCAGCGCGCGCGGCGGGGCTTTGAATTCACCCCTCCACTTT. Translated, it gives CASSARGGALNSPLHF.

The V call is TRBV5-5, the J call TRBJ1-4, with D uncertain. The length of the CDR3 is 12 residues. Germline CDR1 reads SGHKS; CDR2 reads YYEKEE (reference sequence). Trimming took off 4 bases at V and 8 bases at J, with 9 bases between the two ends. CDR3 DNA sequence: TGTGCCAGCAGCCCGATAGGCGAAAAACTGTTTTTT. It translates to CASSPIGEKLFF.

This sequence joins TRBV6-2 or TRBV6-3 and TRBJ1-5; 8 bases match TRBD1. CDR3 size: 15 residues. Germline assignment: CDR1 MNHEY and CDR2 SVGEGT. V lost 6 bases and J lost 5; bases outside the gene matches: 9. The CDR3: CASSPDREWDQPQHF. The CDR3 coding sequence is TGTGCCAGCAGCCCGGACAGGGAATGGGATCAGCCCCAGCATTTT.

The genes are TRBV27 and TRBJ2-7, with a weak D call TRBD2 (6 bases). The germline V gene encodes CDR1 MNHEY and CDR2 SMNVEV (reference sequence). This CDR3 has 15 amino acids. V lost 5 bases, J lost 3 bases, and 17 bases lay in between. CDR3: CASSAPLAEDYEQYF. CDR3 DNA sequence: TGTGCCAGCAGTGCCCCTTTAGCGGAAGACTACGAGCAGTACTTC.

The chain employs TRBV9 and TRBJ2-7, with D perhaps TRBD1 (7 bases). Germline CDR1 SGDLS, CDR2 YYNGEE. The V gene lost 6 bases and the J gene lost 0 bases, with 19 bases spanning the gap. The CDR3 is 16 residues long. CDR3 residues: CASTPGGPSVSYEQYF. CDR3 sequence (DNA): TGTGCCAGCACCCCAGGGGGGCCCTCGGTCTCCTACGAGCAGTACTTC. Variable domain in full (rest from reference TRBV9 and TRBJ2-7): DSGVTQTPKHLITATGQRVTLRCSPRSGDLSVYWYQQSLDQGLQFLIQYYNGEERAKGNILERFSAQQFPDLHSELNLSSLELGDSALYFCASTPGGPSVSYEQYFGPGTRLTVT.

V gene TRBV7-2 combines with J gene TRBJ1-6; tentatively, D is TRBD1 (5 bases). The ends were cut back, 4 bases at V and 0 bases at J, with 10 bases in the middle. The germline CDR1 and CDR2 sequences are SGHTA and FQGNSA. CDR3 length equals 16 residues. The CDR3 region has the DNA TGTGCCAGCAGCTCCAGGGAGAGCTCCTATAATTCACCCCTCCACTTT. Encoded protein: CASSSRESSYNSPLHF.

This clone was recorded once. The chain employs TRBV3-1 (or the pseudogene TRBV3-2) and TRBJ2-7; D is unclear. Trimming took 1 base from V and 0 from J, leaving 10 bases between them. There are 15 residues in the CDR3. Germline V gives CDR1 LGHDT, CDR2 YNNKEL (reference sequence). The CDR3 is CASSQGIISSYEQYF. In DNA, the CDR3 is TGTGCCAGCAGCCAAGGAATCATCAGCTCCTACGAGCAGTACTTC.

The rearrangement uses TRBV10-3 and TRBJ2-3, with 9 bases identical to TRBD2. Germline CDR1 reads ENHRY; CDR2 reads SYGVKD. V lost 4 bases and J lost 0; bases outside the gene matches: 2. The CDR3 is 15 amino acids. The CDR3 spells CAISVLAGSTDTQYF. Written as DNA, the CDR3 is TGTGCCATCAGTGTTCTAGCGGGAAGCACAGATACGCAGTATTTT.

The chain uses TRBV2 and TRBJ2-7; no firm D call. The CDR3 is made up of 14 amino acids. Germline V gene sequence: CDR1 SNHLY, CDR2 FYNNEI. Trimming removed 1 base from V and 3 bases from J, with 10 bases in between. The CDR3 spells CASSEGSGGYEQYF. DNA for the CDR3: TGTGCCAGCAGTGAAGGCTCGGGCGGCTACGAGCAGTACTTC.

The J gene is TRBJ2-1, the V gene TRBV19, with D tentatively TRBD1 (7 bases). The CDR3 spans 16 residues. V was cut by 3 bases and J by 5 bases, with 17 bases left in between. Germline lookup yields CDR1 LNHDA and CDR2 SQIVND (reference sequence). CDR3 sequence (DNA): TGTGCCAGTAGTATTTTTCAGGGGGGTACTAACAATGAGCAGTTCTTC. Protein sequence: CASSIFQGGTNNEQFF.